This T cell receptor beta chain was documented in a study of CXCR3-negative and CXCR3-positive naive CD8 T cells. In preparing the TRB cDNA libraries, 5' RACE with UMI labels was used. TCRdb reworked the 5' RACE reads into one entry per CDR3 protein, no DNA. The listing records 120,000 to 150,000 distinct CDR3 sequences. This CDR3 spans 13 amino acids. Germline V gene data show CDR1 as LNHNV and CDR2 as YYDKDF (reference sequence). Those CD8+ T cells considered naive were CD45RO-CCR7+CD27+CD95-. Broader study findings: In CXCR3-positive naive cells, the TRB CDR3s were more hydrophobic than in CXCR3-negative naive cells. The study found comparably high diversity in both naive subsets and much lower diversity in memory CD8+ cells. Memory cells diverged, while naive CXCR3-positive and CXCR3-negative cells had similar TRBV-TRBJ usage.

Note on this clonotype: Antigen unknown.

Source material: naive CXCR3+ CD8+ T cells from blood. As to subset: CD45RO-CCR7+CD27+CD95- naive CD8+ T cells expressing CXCR3 (TNR3+). The sequence derives from a human donor in good health. Some clones in this sample may be carry-over from other donors' samples. The rearrangement links TRBV15 to TRBJ1-2; there is no DNA to check the TCRdb D call of TRBD1. The CDR3 loop is CATSTRTGDGYTF.